The 29 T cell receptor beta chains below were found in one sample sequenced in a study of blood T cell repertoires in COVID-19. The table came from immunoSEQ multiplex PCR; TCRdb's copy has only in-frame clones and leaves some out. The table has more than 75,000 clones, approximately 84% seen once; the top ten hold 10% to 15%. The sequencing input was peripheral blood. The receptors were gathered from a human donor in a cohort sampled during active COVID-19.

This clone was counted between two and nine times. The chain uses TRBV28 and TRBJ2-6; 8 nucleotides agree with TRBD2. The CDR3 contains 17 residues. Looked up from germline, CDR1 is MDHEN and CDR2 is SYDVKM. J gave up 1 base and V 5 bases, and 7 bases lay outside the gene matches. The CDR3 here is CASSPGGRGSGANVLTF. As DNA, the CDR3 is TGTGCCAGCAGTCCGGGGGGGAGAGGGTCTGGGGCCAACGTCCTGACTTTC.

The CDR3, as DNA: TGTGCCAGCAGCTACTCCGGGACAGGGTCTTGGGAGCAGTACTTC. Translated: CASSYSGTGSWEQYF. This chain joins TRBV28 and TRBJ2-7; TRBD1 matches 9 bases. CDR3 length: 15 residues. Germline CDR1 reads MDHEN; CDR2 reads SYDVKM. With V trimmed by 6 bases and J by 7 bases, 13 bases remained unmatched. The full variable domain, completed using reference TRBV28 and TRBJ2-7, is DVKVTQSSRYLVKRTGEKVFLECVQDMDHENMFWYRQDPGLGLRLIYFSYDVKMKEKGDIPEGYSVSREKKERFSLILESASTNQTSMYLCASSYSGTGSWEQYFGPGTRLTVT.

V gene TRBV3-1 (or the pseudogene TRBV3-2) combines with J gene TRBJ2-7; 7 bases fit TRBD2. V trimming: 0 bases; J trimming: 4 bases; junction bases outside the gene matches: 3. Germline V gene data show CDR1 as LGHDT and CDR2 as YNNKEL (reference sequence). The CDR3 runs to 14 residues. This CDR3 reads CASSQDPGGYEQYF. The CDR3 DNA reads as TGTGCCAGCAGCCAAGATCCCGGGGGGTACGAGCAGTACTTC.

The chain employs TRBV2 and TRBJ1-4; possibly TRBD1 for D (6 bases). The length of the CDR3 is 14 residues. V lost 6 bases and J 5 bases, leaving 13 bases between the germline ends. The germline gives CDR1 SNHLY, CDR2 FYNNEI. This CDR3 is CASRRQDSNEKLFF. CDR3 nucleotide sequence: TGTGCCAGCAGACGACAGGACTCAAATGAAAAACTGTTTTTT.

The genes are TRBV5-1 and TRBJ2-6; 13 nucleotides agree with TRBD2. This CDR3 has 19 residues. CDR1 is SGHRS and CDR2 is YFSETQ in the germline V gene. V trimming: 5 bases; J trimming: 2 bases; junction bases outside the gene matches: 10. The CDR3 region has the DNA TGCGCCAGCAGAGACGAGCGGACTAGCGGGAGCGCTGGGGCCAACGTCCTGACTTTC. This gives the protein CASRDERTSGSAGANVLTF.

J is TRBJ2-2 and V is TRBV7-6, with 10 bases matching TRBD1. V shed 4 bases, J shed 14 bases, and the junction held 19 bases outside the gene matches. The germline gives CDR1 SGHVS, CDR2 FNYEAQ. This CDR3 comprises 17 residues. The CDR3 nucleotides read TGTGCCAGCAGCTCCCAAACGGTTGCGGACAGGGGGATGGTCCTGTTTTTT. This translates into CASSSQTVADRGMVLFF. The full variable domain, completed using reference TRBV7-6 and TRBJ2-2, is GAGVSQSPRYKVTKRGQDVALRCDPISGHVSLYWYRQALGQGPEFLTYFNYEAQQDKSGLPNDRFSAERPEGSISTLTIQRTEQRDSAMYRCASSSQTVADRGMVLFFGEGSRLTVL.

This chain uses TRBV28 with TRBJ1-6, with D perhaps matching TRBD1 (6 bases). The V end was cut by 5 bases, the J end by 11 bases, with 22 bases between. This CDR3 is 16 amino acids long. The germline gives CDR1 MDHEN, CDR2 SYDVKM. The CDR3 DNA reads as TGTGCCAGCAGTAGCATTAGGGAGGGGGTTGGTGCACCCCTCCACTTT. It yields the protein CASSSIREGVGAPLHF.

V usage is TRBV6-6 and J usage is TRBJ1-6, with 8 bases identical to TRBD1. The CDR3 is 15 residues long. The trim removed 1 base at V and 8 bases at J, leaving 4 bases unmatched. The V gene's germline CDR1 is MNHNY and CDR2 SVGAGI (reference sequence). CDR3 sequence: CASSYFPDRDSPLHF. CDR3 DNA: TGTGCCAGCAGTTACTTCCCGGACAGGGATTCACCCCTCCACTTT.

V usage is TRBV7-8 and J usage is TRBJ2-2; perhaps TRBD2 as D (6 bases). The CDR3 runs to 12 residues. Germline CDR1 SGHVS, CDR2 FQNEAQ. V lost 4 bases to trimming and J lost 12 bases, with 12 bases between them. CDR3 loop: CASSSFRGKLFF. CDR3 sequence (DNA): TGTGCCAGCAGCTCTTTCCGGGGGAAGCTGTTTTTT.

The rearrangement links TRBV2 to TRBJ2-1, with 11 positions matching TRBD2. The CDR3 is 13 residues long. V was clipped by 8 bases and J by 10 bases; unmatched bases: 7. Germline loops: CDR1 SNHLY, CDR2 FYNNEI. The CDR3 loop reads CASGGTSGLEQFF. CDR3 DNA sequence: TGTGCCAGCGGCGGGACTAGCGGCCTCGAGCAGTTCTTC.

The V and J genes are TRBV9 and TRBJ2-6; D ambiguous. This CDR3 contains 16 residues. Germline values: CDR1 SGDLS, CDR2 YYNGEE. V was trimmed by 0 bases and J by 0 bases, leaving 7 bases between them. CDR3 in amino acids: CASSVGPDSGANVLTF. The CDR3 DNA follows: TGTGCCAGCAGCGTAGGGCCAGACTCTGGGGCCAACGTCCTGACTTTC.

This chain connects TRBV2 to TRBJ2-7; TRBD2 aligns across 7 bases. CDR1 is SNHLY and CDR2 is FYNNEI in the germline V gene. This CDR3 is 14 amino acids long. V shed 3 bases and J 4 bases; nucleotides not matched to a gene: 6. Here the CDR3 DNA reads TGTGCCAGCAGTGATACAGCGGGGCTTTACGAGCAGTACTTC. Translated, it gives CASSDTAGLYEQYF.

This chain uses TRBV7-2 with TRBJ2-7; possibly TRBD1 for D (5 bases). This CDR3 spans 14 amino acids. V was trimmed by 1 base and J by 7 bases, leaving 14 bases between them. The germline V gene encodes CDR1 SGHTA and CDR2 FQGNSA. The CDR3 here is CASSLGGALNEQYF. The CDR3 region has the DNA TGTGCCAGCAGCTTAGGTGGGGCCCTCAATGAGCAGTACTTC.

This chain joins TRBV10-1 and TRBJ2-3; the match to TRBD2 covers 9 bases. CDR1 and CDR2 (germline): WNHNN, SYGVQD (reference sequence). CDR3 length: 17 amino acids. V shed 0 bases and J 4 bases; nucleotides not matched to a gene: 8. The CDR3: CASSESTASGKADTQYF. DNA for the CDR3: TGCGCCAGCAGTGAGTCGACCGCTAGCGGGAAGGCAGATACGCAGTATTTT.

The rearrangement uses TRBV27 and TRBJ2-7, with 8 nucleotides matching TRBD2. Germline V gives CDR1 MNHEY, CDR2 SMNVEV (reference sequence). Trimming removed 7 bases from V and 4 bases from J; junction bases left unmatched: 15. The CDR3 totals 16 residues. The CDR3 loop is CASTHISGTSIYEQYF. DNA of the CDR3: TGTGCCAGCACTCACATTTCCGGGACTAGTATTTACGAGCAGTACTTC.

The V gene is TRBV21-1, the J gene TRBJ1-6; the table's TRBD1 call for D was not verified on the DNA. TRBV21-1 is classified as a pseudogene. CDR3 length equals 17 residues. CDR3 DNA: TGTGCCAGCAGCAATGAGTTGGGCCTTGTAAATCATTCACCCCTCCACTTT. It yields the protein CASSNELGLVNHSPLHF.

The V gene is TRBV7-2, the J gene TRBJ2-3; D possibly corresponds to TRBD1 (6 bases). Trimming cost V 4 bases and J 9 bases, with 20 bases left between them. Germline-derived CDR1 and CDR2 are SGHTA and FQGNSA. This CDR3 region has 15 residues. The CDR3 DNA reads as TGTGCCAGCAGCTCCTACTCCGGAAGTAGGGGGACGCAGTATTTT. Encoded protein: CASSSYSGSRGTQYF.

In this sample, this clone turned up a few times. The chain employs TRBV5-6 and TRBJ1-5, with 7 positions matching TRBD1. With 3 bases clipped from V and 3 bases from J, the junction kept 9 bases outside the gene matches. Germline values: CDR1 SGHDT, CDR2 YYEEEE. The CDR3 extends over 16 amino acids. CDR3 coding DNA: TGTGCCAGCAGCTCTGGTGGGGACAGCGTCAATCAGCCCCAGCATTTT. It specifies CASSSGGDSVNQPQHF.

The chain couples TRBV5-1 to TRBJ2-5; 10 bases match TRBD2. The J segment lost 2 bases and the V segment lost 0 bases, leaving 7 bases of the junction unmatched. Germline V gene sequence: CDR1 SGHRS, CDR2 YFSETQ. The CDR3 extends over 17 amino acids. CDR3 in DNA: TGCGCCAGCAGCTTGGGGGGGCGGACTAGCGGTCAAGAGACCCAGTACTTC. Its protein product is CASSLGGRTSGQETQYF.

The chain couples TRBV28 to TRBJ1-5, with a weak D call TRBD1 (5 bases). Trimming left V 6 bases short and J 4 bases short, with 7 bases between. In germline, CDR1 is MDHEN, CDR2 SYDVKM. CDR3 size: 12 residues. The CDR3 protein is CASRKGNQPQHF. As DNA, the CDR3 is TGTGCCAGCAGGAAGGGGAATCAGCCCCAGCATTTT.

The chain employs TRBV11-2 and TRBJ2-1, with D possibly matching TRBD2 (5 bases). The CDR3 covers 15 residues. Trimming removed 1 base from V and 5 bases from J, with 12 bases in between. CDR1 is SGHAT, CDR2 FQNNGV, per germline. The chain's CDR3 is CASSLGSGPHNEQFF. In DNA form, the CDR3 reads TGTGCCAGCAGCTTAGGAAGCGGTCCACACAATGAGCAGTTCTTC.

The V and J genes are TRBV6-5 and TRBJ1-1, with 7 bases matching TRBD1. The ends lost 9 bases at V and 4 bases at J; junction bases unmatched: 8. The germline CDR1 and CDR2 sequences are MNHEY and SVGAGI. The CDR3 contains 13 residues. DNA for the CDR3: TGTGCCAGTTACAGGGGCGGTAGCACTGAAGCTTTCTTT. Amino acid sequence: CASYRGGSTEAFF.

This clone was observed a single time. The chain combines TRBV5-1 with TRBJ1-1; 10 bases are shared with TRBD1. V was pared by 7 bases and J by 5 bases, with 11 bases of the junction left unmatched. Germline lookup yields CDR1 SGHRS and CDR2 YFSETQ. This CDR3 is built from 15 residues. CDR3 protein: CASGEGTGALTEAFF. In DNA, the CDR3 is TGCGCCAGCGGAGAAGGGACAGGGGCCCTGACTGAAGCTTTCTTT.

This clone was seen a few times. J is TRBJ2-1 and V is TRBV14; no firm D call. The ends were cut back, 4 bases at V and 12 bases at J, with 16 bases in the middle. This CDR3 has 13 amino acids. Germline CDR1 is SGHDN and CDR2 is FVKESK. The CDR3 loop reads CASSPSATSGQFF. CDR3 in DNA: TGTGCCAGCAGCCCTTCGGCCACTTCGGGGCAGTTCTTC. The full variable domain, with the rest looked up from reference TRBV14 and TRBJ2-1, is EAGVTQFPSHSVIEKGQTVTLRCDPISGHDNLYWYRRVMGKEIKFLLHFVKESKQDESGMPNNRFLAERTGGTYSTLKVQPAELEDSGVYFCASSPSATSGQFFGPGTRLTVL.

The chain links TRBV29-1 to TRBJ2-7, with 7 positions matching TRBD1. V was pared by 5 bases and J by 6 bases, with 7 bases of the junction left unmatched. Germline assignment: CDR1 SQVTM and CDR2 ANQGSEA. The CDR3 has 12 residues. The chain's CDR3 is CSVSITGAEQYF. DNA of the CDR3: TGCAGCGTTAGTATAACAGGGGCCGAGCAGTACTTC.

The chain carries TRBV30 and TRBJ1-2, with 7 nucleotides matching TRBD1. Trimming cost V 2 bases and J 2 bases; bases outside gene matches: 8. This CDR3 is built from 15 residues. Germline V gene lookup returns CDR1 GTSNPN and CDR2 SVGIG (reference sequence). The CDR3 nucleotides are TGTGCCTGGAGTTTCCCAGAGGACAGGAACTATGGCTACACCTTC. Translating it yields CAWSFPEDRNYGYTF. The full variable domain, completed using reference TRBV30 and TRBJ1-2, is SQTIHQWPATLVQPVGSPLSLECTVEGTSNPNLYWYRQAAGRGLQLLFYSVGIGQISSEVPQNLSASRPQDRQFILSSKKLLLSDSGFYLCAWSFPEDRNYGYTFGSGTRLTVV.

The gene calls are TRBV9 and TRBJ1-1; 8 bases map to TRBD1. The junction had 2 bases not matched to a gene; V was cut back by 0 bases and J by 4 bases. CDR3 length: 14 amino acids. Germline CDR1 reads SGDLS; CDR2 reads YYNGEE. In DNA form, the CDR3 reads TGTGCCAGCAGCGTAGCAACAGGGGGCACTGAAGCTTTCTTT. It is translated as CASSVATGGTEAFF.

The chain uses TRBV5-5 and TRBJ1-2, with 9 bases fitting TRBD1. Looked up from germline, CDR1 is SGHKS and CDR2 is YYEKEE (reference sequence). There are 15 residues in the CDR3. V lost 4 bases and J lost 4; bases outside the gene matches: 8. The chain's CDR3 is CASSPGTGNRYGYTF. DNA for the CDR3: TGTGCCAGCAGCCCCGGGACAGGGAATCGCTATGGCTACACCTTC.

The rearrangement links TRBV7-8 to TRBJ2-7; TRBD2 agrees at 10 bases. Unmatched junction bases numbered 4, after V lost 6 bases and J lost 2 bases. The CDR3 is 14 residues long. Germline V CDR1 and CDR2: SGHVS, FQNEAQ. The DNA of the CDR3 is TGTGCCAGCAGGGCTAGCGGGAGTACCTACGAGCAGTACTTC. Protein: CASRASGSTYEQYF. Combining the CDR3 with reference TRBV7-8 and TRBJ2-7 gives the whole variable domain GAGVSQSPRYKVAKRGQDVALRCDPISGHVSLFWYQQALGQGPEFLTYFQNEAQLDKSGLPSDRFFAERPEGSVSTLKIQRTQQEDSAVYLCASRASGSTYEQYFGPGTRLTVT.